This T cell receptor beta chain derives from a study of beta chain features in type 1 diabetes. In the case of this clone: Its antigen is still unknown.

Study outcomes and limitations: In all four CD4+ subsets, TCRB CDR3 length was significantly, moderately reduced in type 1 diabetes.

The investigators reverse transcribed all of the isolated RNA, so they sequenced expressed TCRB transcripts. Clones were sequenced by immunoSEQ multiplex PCR, and TCRdb holds only the in-frame ones, with some missing. The sample carries approximately 60,000 clones, about 60% recorded once. A CD45RO/CCR7/CD25/CD127/CD95/CD27 panel sorted naive, central memory, regulatory and stem cell-like memory CD4+ cells. Sequencing was carried out using Tregs from blood. The receptor was derived from a woman in her late teens or twenties in good health.

CDR3 residues: CASARGQENTEAFF. In DNA, the CDR3 is TGTGCCAGCGCCAGGGGACAGGAGAACACTGAAGCTTTCTTT. The chain employs TRBV7-9 and TRBJ1-1, with 8 nucleotides matching TRBD1. Germline V gene sequence: CDR1 SEHNR, CDR2 FQNEAQ (reference sequence). The CDR3 consists of 14 residues. J lost 1 base, V lost 8 bases, and 6 bases had no gene match.